This passage covers 10 T cell receptor beta chains from one sample sequenced in a study of shared clonotypes between healthy human individuals. This table comes from immunoSEQ multiplex PCR, and its TCRdb copy is limited to in-frame clones, with some not included. The sample lists roughly 2.4 million clones; around 95% were seen once. Sequencing input: naive CD4+ T cells sorted from blood. Sample subset: CD45RA+ positively selected. Receptors originate from a man in his late teens or twenties in good health.

V is TRBV10-2 and J is TRBJ2-6; 8 positions match TRBD1. CDR3 length equals 16 residues. Germline assignment: CDR1 WSHSY and CDR2 SAAADI. V was clipped by 7 bases and J by 5 bases; unmatched bases: 10. CDR3 DNA: TGCGCCAGCACCACAGGGGGAAATTCTAGGGCCAACGTCCTGACTTTC. It specifies CASTTGGNSRANVLTF.

The chain couples TRBV10-2 to TRBJ2-1; D is uncertain. The CDR3 covers 15 residues. V was cut by 3 bases and J by 0 bases, with 9 bases left in between. Germline values: CDR1 WSHSY, CDR2 SAAADI. CDR3 amino acids: CASSEWRNSYNEQFF. The DNA of the CDR3 is TGCGCCAGCAGTGAATGGCGGAACTCCTACAATGAGCAGTTCTTC.

This chain uses TRBV4-2 with TRBJ1-3; D unclear. This CDR3 is 15 amino acids long. Trimming shortened V by 2 bases and J by 0 bases, and 8 bases separated the two germline ends. The V gene's germline CDR1 is LGHNA and CDR2 YNFKEQ. CDR3 amino acids: CASSQTQSSGNTIYF. Written as DNA, the CDR3 is TGTGCCAGCAGCCAAACTCAGAGCTCTGGAAACACCATATATTTT.

V gene TRBV6-1 combines with J gene TRBJ1-3; the D gene is possibly TRBD1 (6 bases). Germline CDR1 and CDR2: MNHNS and SASEGT. V lost 4 bases and J lost 0, with 13 bases in between. The CDR3 covers 16 residues. This CDR3 reads CASSARQASSGNTIYF. DNA for the CDR3: TGTGCCAGCAGTGCCCGACAGGCGAGCTCTGGAAACACCATATATTTT.

This clone came up once. The chain employs TRBV23-1 and TRBJ1-6; D gene unclear. TRBV23-1 is an ORF for which the function is uncertain. The CDR3 spans 15 residues. Between the trimmed V and J ends, which lost 4 bases and 0 bases, there was a span of 7 bases. The CDR3 nucleotides read TGCGCCAGCAGTCTCGGCAGCTCCTATAATTCACCCCTCCACTTT. Protein product: CASSLGSSYNSPLHF.

This chain uses TRBV12-5 with TRBJ2-1; 12 nucleotides match TRBD2. Germline V lookup: CDR1 LGHNT, CDR2 FRNRAP. The length of the CDR3 is 15 residues. The junction had 9 bases not matched to a gene; V was cut back by 6 bases and J by 9 bases. The CDR3: CASGPGLAGKGEQFF. CDR3 in DNA: TGTGCTAGTGGACCCGGACTAGCGGGGAAGGGTGAGCAGTTCTTC. Together with reference TRBV12-5 and TRBJ2-1, the CDR3 gives the full variable domain: DARVTQTPRHKVTEMGQEVTMRCQPILGHNTVFWYRQTMMQGLELLAYFRNRAPLDDSGMPKDRFSAEMPDATLATLKIQPSEPRDSAVYFCASGPGLAGKGEQFFGPGTRLTVL.

The chain has TRBV10-3 and TRBJ2-3, with D hard to call. Germline V gene data show CDR1 as ENHRY and CDR2 as SYGVKD. This CDR3 spans 18 amino acids. V dropped 0 bases and J dropped 4 bases, with 20 bases sitting between them. The CDR3 sequence: CAISESTPAFPGSDTQYF. The CDR3 DNA reads as TGTGCCATCAGTGAGTCGACTCCGGCCTTCCCAGGATCAGATACGCAGTATTTT.

The chain recombines TRBV10-3 with TRBJ2-7, with 8 bases that match TRBD2. The CDR3 has 13 amino acids. Germline CDR1 reads ENHRY; CDR2 reads SYGVKD. Trimming took 7 bases from V and 5 from J; bases not matched to a gene: 7. CDR3 amino acids: CAIKEREFNEQYF. CDR3 coding DNA: TGTGCCATCAAGGAGCGGGAGTTCAACGAGCAGTACTTC.

This clone occurred a few times. At the DNA level, this CDR3 is encoded by other sequences in the same sample as well. The chain joins TRBV30 to TRBJ2-6; D gene ambiguous. CDR1 and CDR2 from the germline V gene are GTSNPN and SVGIG (reference sequence). CDR3 length: 13 residues. V dropped 0 bases and J dropped 1 base, with 1 base sitting between them. In DNA, the CDR3 is TGTGCCTGGAGTGTATCTGGGGCCAACGTCCTGACTTTC. Its protein is CAWSVSGANVLTF.

V is TRBV18 and J is TRBJ1-1; no clear D gene. This CDR3 spans 12 amino acids. Looked up from germline, CDR1 is KGHSH and CDR2 is LQKENI. The ends were cut back, 3 bases at V and 10 bases at J, with 12 bases in the middle. The CDR3 sequence is CASSPGWVRAFF. CDR3 DNA: TGTGCCAGCTCACCGGGGTGGGTAAGAGCTTTCTTT. Full variable domain (missing parts from reference TRBV18 and TRBJ1-1): NAGVMQNPRHLVRRRGQEARLRCSPMKGHSHVYWYRQLPEEGLKFMVYLQKENIIDESGMPKERFSAEFPKEGPSILRIQQVVRGDSAAYFCASSPGWVRAFFGQGTRLTVV.